This entry lists 20 T cell receptor beta chains sequenced from one sample in a study of shared clonotypes between healthy human individuals. Some clones are missing from TCRdb's copy, which holds only in-frame ones; the method was immunoSEQ multiplex PCR. The sample holds around 1.9 million clones, around 95% seen once. Terminally differentiated effector memory CD45RA+ cells were excluded from the naive CD8 cells, which were CD45RO-negative and positively selected for CCR7. The source material was naive CD8+ T cells from PBMCs. These receptors originate from a man aged 18-30 years in good health. Some clones in this sample may be carry-over from other donors' samples.

The rearrangement uses TRBV11-1 and TRBJ1-1; the D gene is possibly TRBD1 (5 bases). The V end was cut by 2 bases, the J end by 6 bases, with 13 bases between. CDR1 and CDR2 (germline): SGHAT, FQDESV (reference sequence). This CDR3 has 14 residues. The CDR3 protein is CASSLNGRAAEAFF. The CDR3, as DNA: TGTGCCAGCAGCTTAAATGGCAGGGCAGCTGAAGCTTTCTTT.

This CDR3 is CASSQVFRDEQFF. CDR3 sequence (DNA): TGTGCCAGCAGCCAAGTTTTCAGGGATGAGCAGTTCTTC. The genes are TRBV14 and TRBJ2-1, with a tentative D call TRBD1 (5 bases). Germline V CDR1 and CDR2: SGHDN, FVKESK. The CDR3 has 13 residues. V was shortened by 1 base and J by 8 bases, with 9 bases between the two germline ends.

J is TRBJ2-1 and V is TRBV29-1; TRBD2 matches 7 bases. The CDR3 totals 14 residues. J lost 5 bases, V lost 4 bases, and 8 bases had no gene match. The germline gives CDR1 SQVTM, CDR2 ANQGSEA. The CDR3 loop reads CSVVGGSMHNEQFF. The CDR3 coding sequence is TGCAGCGTTGTTGGCGGGAGCATGCACAATGAGCAGTTCTTC.

This chain joins TRBV6-7 and TRBJ2-2; the match to TRBD1 covers 12 bases. TRBV6-7 is marked as an open reading frame, function uncertain. The CDR3 is 16 amino acids. The J segment lost 6 bases and the V segment lost 2 bases, leaving 4 bases of the junction unmatched. CDR3 coding DNA: TGTGCCAGCAGTTACCCGGGACAGGGGGCTGCCGGGGAGCTGTTTTTT. As protein: CASSYPGQGAAGELFF.

The gene calls are TRBV28 and TRBJ2-7; D gene unclear. Germline V gives CDR1 MDHEN, CDR2 SYDVKM. The V and J ends lost 7 bases and 7 bases respectively, with 20 bases between them. CDR3 size: 14 residues. CDR3 nucleotide sequence: TGTGCCAGCACGACTCTGGGGAACCTTTTGGAGCAGTACTTC. Protein product: CASTTLGNLLEQYF.

Turning to this clone: The sample holds other DNA sequences that translate to the same CDR3. The V call is TRBV15, the J call TRBJ2-7; 10 bases agree with TRBD2. With V trimmed by 0 bases and J by 3 bases, 5 bases remained unmatched. CDR3 size: 16 residues. Germline loops: CDR1 LNHNV, CDR2 YYDKDF (reference sequence). CDR3 protein: CATSRDRASGSYEQYF. The CDR3 coding sequence is TGTGCCACCAGCAGAGATAGGGCTAGCGGGAGCTACGAGCAGTACTTC. Variable domain in full (rest from reference TRBV15 and TRBJ2-7): DAMVIQNPRYQVTQFGKPVTLSCSQTLNHNVMYWYQQKSSQAPKLLFHYYDKDFNNEADTPDNFQSRRPNTSFCFLDIRSPGLGDTAMYLCATSRDRASGSYEQYFGPGTRLTVT.

Concerning this clone itself: At one end the junction does not follow the germline gene, possibly because of a read error. The chain combines TRBV15 with TRBJ1-4; D might be TRBD1 (6 bases). The CDR3 totals 15 residues. Germline CDR1 and CDR2: LNHNV and YYDKDF (reference sequence). CDR3 DNA sequence: TGTGCCACCAGCAGAGATCGAAGATCGGAACAGGGTGAGCTTTTT. It yields the protein CATSRDRRSEQGELF.

The rearrangement joins TRBV5-1 to TRBJ2-7; 8 bases are a match to TRBD1. The CDR3 totals 14 residues. V shed 3 bases, J shed 6 bases, and the junction held 8 bases outside the gene matches. Germline-derived CDR1 and CDR2 are SGHRS and YFSETQ. CDR3 DNA sequence: TGCGCCAGCAGCTCAGGGGGCGCGACAGCCGAGCAGTACTTC. Its protein product is CASSSGGATAEQYF.

The V and J genes are TRBV5-5 and TRBJ1-4, with D possibly being TRBD1 (6 bases). Germline lookup yields CDR1 SGHKS and CDR2 YYEKEE (reference sequence). The CDR3 has 16 residues. The V end lost 2 bases, the J end lost 3 bases, and 14 bases lay between the germline ends. The CDR3 region has the DNA TGTGCCAGCAGCTTAACTGTACAGGGACCTAATGAAAAACTGTTTTTT. Its translation is CASSLTVQGPNEKLFF. Filled out from reference TRBV5-5 and TRBJ1-4, the complete variable domain reads DAGVTQSPTHLIKTRGQQVTLRCSPISGHKSVSWYQQVLGQGPQFIFQYYEKEERGRGNFPDRFSARQFPNYSSELNVNALLLGDSALYLCASSLTVQGPNEKLFFGSGTQLSVL.

This rearrangement joins TRBV13 to TRBJ1-1; TRBD1 matches 10 bases. Per germline, CDR1 PRHDT and CDR2 FYEKMQ (reference sequence). The V gene end was trimmed by 4 bases and the J gene end by 0 bases; junction bases not matched to a gene: 5. The CDR3 is made up of 16 amino acids. This CDR3 reads CASSSRDRGMNTEAFF. CDR3 DNA sequence: TGTGCCAGCAGCTCCCGGGACAGGGGAATGAACACTGAAGCTTTCTTT.

J is TRBJ1-1 and V is TRBV28; 7 nucleotides align to TRBD1. After removal of 5 bases from V and 5 bases from J, the junction contained 11 bases not matched to a gene. The CDR3 is 15 residues long. From germline, CDR1 is MDHEN and CDR2 SYDVKM. DNA of the CDR3: TGTGCCAGCAGTCCGAACCTAGGGGGCGCAACTGAAGCTTTCTTT. Its translation is CASSPNLGGATEAFF.

The rearrangement uses TRBV6-5 and TRBJ2-3, with TRBD2 identical over 8 bases. CDR1 MNHEY and CDR2 SVGAGI come from the germline V gene. This CDR3 has 14 amino acids. J was trimmed by 1 base and V by 8 bases; bases with no gene match: 5. CDR3 residues: CASGAGEGTDTQYF. As DNA, the CDR3 is TGTGCCAGCGGAGCGGGAGAGGGCACAGATACGCAGTATTTT.

This rearrangement joins TRBV11-2 to TRBJ2-1, with TRBD2 identical over 7 bases. The CDR3 loop spans 17 amino acids. Germline CDR1 SGHAT, CDR2 FQNNGV. The J segment lost 2 bases and the V segment lost 4 bases, leaving 11 bases of the junction unmatched. The CDR3 sequence is CASSSTAGGSTYNEQFF. The CDR3 DNA follows: TGTGCCAGCAGCTCAACCGCGGGCGGGAGCACCTACAATGAGCAGTTCTTC.

The genes are TRBV5-4 and TRBJ2-7; D not certain. This CDR3 is built from 12 residues. Germline V gives CDR1 SGHNT, CDR2 YYREEE (reference sequence). Trimming stripped 4 bases from V and 0 bases from J, with 5 bases between. CDR3 sequence reads: CASSRDSYEQYF. Written as DNA, the CDR3 is TGTGCCAGCAGCCGTGACTCCTACGAGCAGTACTTC.

V usage is TRBV9 and J usage is TRBJ2-7; maybe TRBD2 (6 bases). This CDR3 region has 15 residues. Trimming removed 0 bases from V and 3 bases from J, with 13 bases in between. Germline lookup yields CDR1 SGDLS and CDR2 YYNGEE. DNA of the CDR3: TGTGCCAGCAGCGTAGGGGTCGGGAGTCTCTACGAGCAGTACTTC. It yields the protein CASSVGVGSLYEQYF.

The table lists this clone with a count of one. The chain has TRBV2 and TRBJ1-3; a possible D gene is TRBD1 (5 bases). Germline lookup yields CDR1 SNHLY and CDR2 FYNNEI. V gave up 6 bases and J gave up 3 bases, with 21 bases separating them. CDR3 size: 17 residues. In nucleotides, the CDR3 is TGTGCCAGCAGCCTAACAGGCAGGTTTTCTTTTGGAAACACCATATATTTT. Its translation is CASSLTGRFSFGNTIYF.

This chain connects TRBV27 to TRBJ2-2, with D possibly matching TRBD2 (5 bases). This CDR3 region has 15 residues. Trimming pared 1 base from V and 5 bases from J, leaving 11 bases between. The germline CDR1 and CDR2 sequences are MNHEY and SMNVEV (reference sequence). The CDR3 bases are TGTGCCAGCAGTTTATACAGAACGGGGACCGGGGAGCTGTTTTTT. It encodes CASSLYRTGTGELFF.

V is TRBV27 and J is TRBJ1-5; 11 positions match TRBD1. This CDR3 spans 17 amino acids. CDR1 is MNHEY and CDR2 is SMNVEV in the germline V gene (reference sequence). V was clipped by 8 bases and J by 6 bases; unmatched bases: 15. The CDR3 nucleotides are TGTGCCAGCCTAGGGGGGGACAGGGGGAATGTTGGTCAGCCCCAGCATTTT. Protein product: CASLGGDRGNVGQPQHF.

In this sample, this clone turned up once. This chain links TRBV14 with TRBJ2-7, with D tentatively TRBD1 (6 bases). The CDR3 runs 18 residues. The V end was cut by 2 bases, the J end by 1 base, with 21 bases between. CDR1 and CDR2 from the germline V gene are SGHDN and FVKESK. In DNA form, the CDR3 reads TGTGCCAGCAGCCAAACACAGGGTGTAACGGTGGGGTCCTACGAGCAGTACTTC. Translated: CASSQTQGVTVGSYEQYF.

The chain uses TRBV28 and TRBJ2-5; the D call may be TRBD1 or TRBD2 (5 bases each). CDR1 is MDHEN, CDR2 SYDVKM, per germline. This CDR3 has 15 amino acids. V dropped 6 bases and J dropped 4 bases, with 18 bases sitting between them. CDR3 sequence (DNA): TGTGCCAGCAGCACAAGGACTGGGGGATCAGAGACCCAGTACTTC. It specifies CASSTRTGGSETQYF. Full variable domain (outside the CDR3, taken from reference TRBV28 and TRBJ2-5): DVKVTQSSRYLVKRTGEKVFLECVQDMDHENMFWYRQDPGLGLRLIYFSYDVKMKEKGDIPEGYSVSREKKERFSLILESASTNQTSMYLCASSTRTGGSETQYFGPGTRLLVL.